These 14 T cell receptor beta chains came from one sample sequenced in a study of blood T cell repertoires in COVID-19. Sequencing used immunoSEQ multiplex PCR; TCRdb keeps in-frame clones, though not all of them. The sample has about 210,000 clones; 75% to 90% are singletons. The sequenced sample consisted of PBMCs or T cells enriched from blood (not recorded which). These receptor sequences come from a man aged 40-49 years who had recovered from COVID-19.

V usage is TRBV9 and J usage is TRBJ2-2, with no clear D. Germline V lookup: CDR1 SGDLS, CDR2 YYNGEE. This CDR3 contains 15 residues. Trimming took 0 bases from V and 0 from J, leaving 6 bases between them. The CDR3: CASSVDPSNTGELFF. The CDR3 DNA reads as TGTGCCAGCAGCGTAGATCCTTCGAACACCGGGGAGCTGTTTTTT.

The CDR3 DNA follows: TGTGCCAGCAGCGTAGAGGGGGCTTATGGAAACACCATATATTTT. Protein sequence: CASSVEGAYGNTIYF. V usage is TRBV9 and J usage is TRBJ1-3; TRBD1 matches at 7 bases. The CDR3 is 15 amino acids. The trim removed 0 bases at V and 3 bases at J, leaving 3 bases unmatched. Germline assignment: CDR1 SGDLS and CDR2 YYNGEE.

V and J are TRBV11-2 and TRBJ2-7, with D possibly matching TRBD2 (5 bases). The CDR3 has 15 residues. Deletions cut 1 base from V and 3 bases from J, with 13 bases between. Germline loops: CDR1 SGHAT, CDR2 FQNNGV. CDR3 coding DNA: TGTGCCAGCAGCTTAGCCCCTAGCCGACACTACGAGCAGTACTTC. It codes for CASSLAPSRHYEQYF.

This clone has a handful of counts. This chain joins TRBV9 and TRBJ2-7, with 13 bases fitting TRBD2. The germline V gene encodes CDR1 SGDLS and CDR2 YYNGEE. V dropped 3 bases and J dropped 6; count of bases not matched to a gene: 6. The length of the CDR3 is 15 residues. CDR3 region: CASSALAGGPGEQYF. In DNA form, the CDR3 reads TGTGCCAGCAGCGCACTAGCGGGAGGGCCAGGCGAGCAGTACTTC. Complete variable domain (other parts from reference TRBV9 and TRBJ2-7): DSGVTQTPKHLITATGQRVTLRCSPRSGDLSVYWYQQSLDQGLQFLIQYYNGEERAKGNILERFSAQQFPDLHSELNLSSLELGDSALYFCASSALAGGPGEQYFGPGTRLTVT.

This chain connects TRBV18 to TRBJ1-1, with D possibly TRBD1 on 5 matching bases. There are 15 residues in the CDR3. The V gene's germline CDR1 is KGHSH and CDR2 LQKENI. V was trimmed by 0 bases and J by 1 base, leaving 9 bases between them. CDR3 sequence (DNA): TGTGCCAGCTCACCACCGGACACCCGGAACACTGAAGCTTTCTTT. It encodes CASSPPDTRNTEAFF.

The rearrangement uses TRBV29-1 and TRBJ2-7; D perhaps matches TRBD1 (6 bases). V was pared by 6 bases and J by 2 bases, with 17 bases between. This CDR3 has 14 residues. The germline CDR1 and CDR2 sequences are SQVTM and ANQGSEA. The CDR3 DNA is TGCAGCGTCCCTGCAAGGGGGAGCGCCTACGAGCAGTACTTC. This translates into CSVPARGSAYEQYF.

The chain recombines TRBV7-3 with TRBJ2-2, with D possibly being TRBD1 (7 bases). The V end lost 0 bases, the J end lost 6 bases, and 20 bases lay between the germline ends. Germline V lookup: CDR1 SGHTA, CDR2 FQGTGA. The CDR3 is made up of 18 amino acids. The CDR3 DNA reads TGTGCCAGCAGCTTAACAGGAGGGGGCGGAATGGCGGCCGGGGAGCTGTTTTTT. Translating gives CASSLTGGGGMAAGELFF.

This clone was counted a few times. The CDR3 coding sequence is TGTGCCAGCAGTGACAGAGGACAGGCCGGGTATCAGCCCCAGCATTTT. Translated: CASSDRGQAGYQPQHF. This sequence joins TRBV6-1 and TRBJ1-5, with 7 bases aligning to TRBD1. From germline, CDR1 is MNHNS and CDR2 SASEGT. V was clipped by 3 bases and J by 5 bases; unmatched bases: 10. The CDR3 is 16 amino acids.

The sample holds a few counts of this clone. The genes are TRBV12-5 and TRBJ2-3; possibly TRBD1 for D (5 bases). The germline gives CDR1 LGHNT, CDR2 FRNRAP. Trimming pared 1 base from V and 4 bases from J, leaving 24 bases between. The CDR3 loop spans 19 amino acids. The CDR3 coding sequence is TGTGCTAGTGGTTTGGAATGGGATGGGGCCCCCCTACCCGCAGATACGCAGTATTTT. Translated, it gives CASGLEWDGAPLPADTQYF.

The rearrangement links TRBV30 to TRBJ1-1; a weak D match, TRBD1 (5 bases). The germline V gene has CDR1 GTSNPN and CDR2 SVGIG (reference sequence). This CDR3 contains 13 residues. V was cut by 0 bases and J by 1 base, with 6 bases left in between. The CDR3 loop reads CAWSVGANTEAFF. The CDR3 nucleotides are TGTGCCTGGAGTGTAGGGGCGAACACTGAAGCTTTCTTT.

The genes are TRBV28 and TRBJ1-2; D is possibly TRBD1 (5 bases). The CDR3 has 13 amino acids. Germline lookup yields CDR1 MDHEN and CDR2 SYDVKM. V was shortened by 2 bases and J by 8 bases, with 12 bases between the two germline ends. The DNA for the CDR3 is TGTGCCAGCAGTTTAGCAGGGTGGTGGGGCTACACCTTC. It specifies CASSLAGWWGYTF.

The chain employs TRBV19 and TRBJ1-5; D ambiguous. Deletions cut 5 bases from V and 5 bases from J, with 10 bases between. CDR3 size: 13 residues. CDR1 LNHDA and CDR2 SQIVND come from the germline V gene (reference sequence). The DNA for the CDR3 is TGTGCCAGTAGTGTTGGCCGGGATCAGCCCCAGCATTTT. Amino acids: CASSVGRDQPQHF.

The CDR3 here is CASSGGGPRELFF. CDR3 DNA sequence: TGCGCCAGCAGTGGGGGGGGGCCCAGGGAGCTGTTTTTT. The chain recombines TRBV10-1 with TRBJ2-2; perhaps TRBD2 as D (7 bases). Germline CDR1 reads WNHNN; CDR2 reads SYGVQD (reference sequence). Deletions cut 4 bases from V and 9 bases from J, with 12 bases between. CDR3 size: 13 residues.

In nucleotides, the CDR3 is TGTGCCACCAGCAGAGATCCGGAGGGTTCTGGGGCCAACGTCCTGACTTTC. Translation gives CATSRDPEGSGANVLTF. The chain is built from TRBV15 and TRBJ2-6; weak D call: TRBD2 (6 bases). This CDR3 is built from 17 residues. The V gene's germline CDR1 is LNHNV and CDR2 YYDKDF (reference sequence). Trimming took 0 bases from V and 1 from J, leaving 10 bases between them.